Below, one T cell receptor (beta chain) is given with its context. Antigen unknown. Amplification used 60 Vbeta primers and 13 Jbeta primers. Libraries were prepared by immunoSEQ multiplex PCR; TCRdb keeps only in-frame clonotypes and omits some of them. The repertoire holds approximately 170,000 clones, roughly 79% seen once, with roughly 7% in the top ten. The sample originates from a study of cytomegalovirus exposure and HLA in healthy donors. Findings and limits, study-wide: A later analysis by the authors found several of the most significant clusters apparently linked to common viral pathogens.

The origin of this receptor is a male donor in good health and CMV-seropositive. The sample was PBMCs.

CDR3 sequence: CASSSRRGRINEQYF. The CDR3 bases are TGTGCCAGCAGCTCCCGCCGGGGAAGGATAAACGAGCAGTACTTC. The chain combines TRBV5-6 with TRBJ2-7, with a possible D match to TRBD2 (5 bases). The germline V gene encodes CDR1 SGHDT and CDR2 YYEEEE. The CDR3 consists of 15 residues. V was cut by 3 bases and J by 5 bases, with 18 bases left in between.